Given below is one T cell receptor (beta chain) in context. Its target is not known. This CDR3 has 15 amino acids. V lost 0 bases and J 5 bases, leaving 13 bases between the germline ends. From germline, CDR1 is SGHDN and CDR2 FVKESK. The data belong to a study of shared clonotypes between healthy human individuals. Data came from immunoSEQ multiplex PCR; TCRdb stores just in-frame clones and leaves some out. The table includes approximately 2.5 million clones, approximately 94% detected once. Study results and limitations: What rarefaction showed was incomplete sorted-subset sequencing despite large depth. Specimens sampled were limited to blood, with tissue repertoires likely differing. With a few donors compared, 5% to 5.5% of naive CD4 clonotypes were shared.

This TCR derives from a man younger than 35 in good health. Some clones in this sample may be carry-over from other donors' samples. Sequencing was done on a sample of naive CD4+ T cells from PBMCs. Indicated subset: CD45RA+ positively selected. This chain joins TRBV14 and TRBJ2-5, with D perhaps TRBD1 (5 bases). CDR3 sequence (DNA): TGTGCCAGCAGCCAAGAAGTAGGACAATACGAGACCCAGTACTTC. This encodes CASSQEVGQYETQYF.